This TCR beta chain was recovered during a study of blood T cells in healthy people across ages (dated by TCRdb to between 2015 and 2016). For the study in its entirety: In model experiments, roughly one uniquely barcoded TCR beta cDNA molecule per two T cells was captured by template switching. Using deep sequencing normalized with unique cDNA molecular identifiers, the study measured how TCR beta repertoire diversity changes with age. Four age groups were formed from the donors: young (average approximately 15 years), middle-aged (around 37), aged (about 62) and long-lived (roughly 81). To avoid experimental bias, donors of different ages were distributed randomly across sequencing lanes. Two additional independent replicas of 1 million unique cDNA reads from the same blood draw were analyzed for two donors (one aged 18 to 30 and one aged 80 or older).

The protocol used for the library was 5' RACE. This sample was sequenced with an Illumina HiSeq 2500. The second PCR ran for about 6 to 12 cycles and used a J-beta primer mix along with a sample-barcoded 5' primer. Each TCR beta cDNA molecule received a unique molecular identifier from a template-switch 5' adaptor carrying 12 random nucleotides. Each sample yielded at least 3 million CDR3-containing paired-end reads. First-strand cDNA was synthesized from all RNA with the Mint cDNA synthesis kit, primed by a TRBC-specific oligonucleotide. Following uracil-DNA glycosylase treatment, a first 18-cycle PCR with universal primers M1SS and BC2_uni_R was performed on all cDNA. Processing in the source paper ran as follows. Each sample was normalized by randomly selecting 1 million high-quality reads, each carrying a distinct molecular identifier. Reads with shared molecular identifiers were discarded instead of being binned into consensus sequences. MiTCR, with a Q25 quality threshold and the strictest error-elimination algorithm, was used for CDR3 identification, clonotype clustering and error correction. A nonparametric unseen species model with Euler transformation was used to estimate a lower bound on total TCR beta diversity. TCRdb reran the public reads through fastp at Q25 and MiXCR, keeping productive beta chains. Rows are combined by CDR3 protein, so each entry shows the most common genes and DNA. What appears here as the V and J calls and clone size reflects TCRdb's work, not the paper's. The sample data list roughly 790,000 distinct CDR3 sequences, and 40% to 45% of these were observed just once. The biggest ten clones account for more than 20% of the sample.

With respect to this clonotype: Its antigen remains unidentified. No quality values exist for individual bases; no much larger clone is one base distant.

The donors were around 39 Caucasian individuals from Russia, aged roughly 6 to 100 years, who were systemically healthy. Each donor gave approximately 9.3 milliliters of peripheral blood, collected into EDTA-treated Vacutainer tubes. Ficoll-Paque density-gradient centrifugation was used to isolate PBMCs, with at least 6.5 million per sample. Total RNA was extracted from PBMCs with Trizol reagent, with at least 5 micrograms obtained per sample. For every donor, an aliquot of PBMCs went through flow cytometry to measure the percentages of naive CD45RAhigh/CD27high T cells. Trimming costs V 0 bases and J 6 bases, and their ends lie 6 bases apart. The CDR3 goes from the cysteine to the phenylalanine over 13 residues. Only CDR3 DNA remains: 39 bases, in frame from the first base. For CDR1 and CDR2, the germline V gene (reference sequence) lists LGHDT and YNNKEL. Summary of the overall study and its limitations: Compared with the aged group, more naive CD4+ T cells, fewer expanded clones and increased TCR diversity were shown by the long-lived group, suggesting age selection. Since profiling was done on bulk unsorted PBMCs, naive and antigen-experienced compartments could not be conclusively compared. As age increased, observed TCR beta diversity per million T cells dropped in a roughly linear way, and a significant reduction was already evident by age 40. The percentage of naive T cells measured by flow cytometry correlated strongly with observed TCR beta diversity. Because donor CMV infection status was unknown, age-related changes in expanded clonotypes were potentially confounded. Total diversity estimates from one million sequenced T cells were considered lower bounds and underestimates.

The chain employs TRBV3-1 and TRBJ2-1; confidence is insufficient to name the D gene. The sequence was collected from a woman aged 55 to 70 in good health. The sequenced sample consisted of blood. The sequence in DNA is TGTGCCAGCAGCCAAGATTACAGCAATGAGCAGTTCTTC. Translated, it reads CASSQDYSNEQFF.